This TCR beta chain was identified during a study of blood T cell repertoires in COVID-19. Participants, about 18 to 90 years old, spanned 25 or so US areas. Germline V gene data show CDR1 as LGHNT and CDR2 as FRNRAP. This CDR3 has 15 residues. The V end was cut by 9 bases, the J end by 2 bases, with 19 bases between. Method: immunoSEQ multiplex PCR; TCRdb's copy keeps in-frame clones and lacks some. The sample has approximately 200,000 clones; 86% are singletons. The source material was PBMCs or T cells enriched from blood (not recorded which). The chain uses TRBV12-5 and TRBJ1-1, with D perhaps TRBD1 (6 bases). The receptor was isolated from a woman aged 25 to 39 who had recovered from COVID-19. DNA for the CDR3: TGTGCTAGCGGGACTACAGGGCAGTTCAACACTGAAGCTTTCTTT. This sequence encodes CASGTTGQFNTEAFF.